These 17 T cell receptor beta chains share one sample of origin, sequenced in a study of blood T cell repertoires in COVID-19. Repertoires were generated with immunoSEQ multiplex PCR, while TCRdb's copy carries only in-frame clones and drops some. This sample has nearly 300,000 clones, with about 87% found just once. The sequenced sample consisted of peripheral blood. These TCRs come from a woman under 40 who had recovered from COVID-19.

In its sample, this clone was seen once. The chain carries TRBV27 and TRBJ1-1, with D maybe TRBD1 (5 bases). The CDR3 runs to 15 residues. CDR1 and CDR2 from the germline V gene are MNHEY and SMNVEV (reference sequence). The germline V and J ends were trimmed by 7 bases and 6 bases, with 21 bases remaining between them. DNA for the CDR3: TGTGCCAGCACCCAGGGTCCCGGTACTTTCTCTGAAGCTTTCTTT. Translated, it gives CASTQGPGTFSEAFF.

The chain recombines TRBV7-2 with TRBJ1-2, with 7 bases identical to TRBD1. This CDR3 region has 15 residues. V trimming: 5 bases; J trimming: 4 bases; junction bases outside the gene matches: 10. Germline V gives CDR1 SGHTA, CDR2 FQGNSA. CDR3 DNA: TGTGCCAGCAGCCACGGAGGGGGCGCCGCCTATGGCTACACCTTC. Its translation is CASSHGGGAAYGYTF.

The chain links TRBV5-4 to TRBJ2-5; D perhaps matches TRBD1 (6 bases). Germline V gene data show CDR1 as SGHNT and CDR2 as YYREEE (reference sequence). The CDR3 covers 14 residues. V was pared by 4 bases and J by 3 bases, with 13 bases between. CDR3 sequence reads: CASSPPAGEETQYF. CDR3 coding DNA: TGTGCCAGCAGCCCACCAGCAGGGGAAGAGACCCAGTACTTC.

The chain employs TRBV11-2 and TRBJ1-6; a weak D match, TRBD1 (5 bases). V was shortened by 2 bases and J by 2 bases, with 7 bases between the two germline ends. Per the germline V gene, CDR1 is SGHAT and CDR2 is FQNNGV. This CDR3 contains 15 residues. The CDR3 protein is CASSLTGAYNSPLHF. Written as DNA, the CDR3 is TGTGCCAGCAGCTTAACAGGTGCCTATAATTCACCCCTCCACTTT.

J is TRBJ2-2 and V is TRBV5-4; 9 bases line up with TRBD2. The germline CDR1 and CDR2 sequences are SGHNT and YYREEE (reference sequence). The length of the CDR3 is 17 residues. Unmatched junction bases numbered 9, after V lost 3 bases and J lost 3 bases. The CDR3 protein is CASSSYWRGGDTGELFF. As DNA, the CDR3 is TGTGCCAGCAGCTCCTATTGGCGGGGGGGCGACACCGGGGAGCTGTTTTTT.

This clone was picked up a small number of times. The rearrangement links TRBV30 to TRBJ2-2, with D possibly matching TRBD2 (5 bases). CDR1 GTSNPN and CDR2 SVGIG come from the germline V gene (reference sequence). V was clipped by 4 bases and J by 5 bases, with 20 bases between them. CDR3 length: 16 residues. The DNA for the CDR3 is TGTGCCTGGATAGGTCTCTCCTCCACGGGGACCGGGGAGCTGTTTTTT. Its protein product is CAWIGLSSTGTGELFF.

This clone came up once. The rearrangement links TRBV19 to TRBJ1-2; tentatively, D is TRBD1 (6 bases). The V gene's germline CDR1 is LNHDA and CDR2 SQIVND (reference sequence). V was shortened by 4 bases and J by 6 bases, with 15 bases between the two germline ends. CDR3 size: 14 residues. Here the CDR3 reads CASSNPTGYNGYTF. In DNA, the CDR3 is TGTGCCAGTAGTAACCCCACAGGGTACAATGGCTACACCTTC.

V and J are TRBV28 and TRBJ1-1, with 9 bases lining up with TRBD1. Germline-derived CDR1 and CDR2 are MDHEN and SYDVKM. Trimming took 5 bases from V and 6 from J; bases not matched to a gene: 10. The CDR3 has 15 residues. The DNA of the CDR3 is TGTGCCAGCAGTCCTCCGGGACAGGGTTTATCTGAAGCTTTCTTT. Protein sequence: CASSPPGQGLSEAFF.

V gene TRBV4-2 combines with J gene TRBJ1-2, with no clear D. Trimming took off 4 bases at V and 2 bases at J, with 14 bases between the two ends. Germline-derived CDR1 and CDR2 are LGHNA and YNFKEQ. The CDR3 has 15 residues. The CDR3 nucleotides read TGTGCCAGCAGCCCTGTATTCGAGTCAAACTATGGCTACACCTTC. It codes for CASSPVFESNYGYTF.

The chain carries TRBV19 and TRBJ1-1; perhaps TRBD1 as D (5 bases). V dropped 0 bases and J dropped 1 base, with 15 bases sitting between them. Per the germline V gene, CDR1 is LNHDA and CDR2 is SQIVND (reference sequence). The CDR3 runs to 17 residues. Here the CDR3 DNA reads TGTGCCAGTAGTATAGATATCAGGGAATCCTCGAACACTGAAGCTTTCTTT. It encodes CASSIDIRESSNTEAFF.

This rearrangement joins TRBV7-6 to TRBJ1-4; 7 bases match TRBD1. This CDR3 region has 15 residues. Unmatched junction bases numbered 4, after V lost 2 bases and J lost 4 bases. CDR1 and CDR2 (germline): SGHVS, FNYEAQ. The CDR3 bases are TGTGCCAGCAGCTTACGACAGGGATTTAATGAAAAACTGTTTTTT. Translation gives CASSLRQGFNEKLFF.

This sequence joins TRBV15 and TRBJ1-5; no definite D call. Trimming stripped 0 bases from V and 8 bases from J, with 8 bases between. Germline V gene lookup returns CDR1 LNHNV and CDR2 YYDKDF (reference sequence). The CDR3 runs 13 residues. CDR3 amino acids: CATSRDLREPQHF. The CDR3 DNA is TGTGCCACCAGCAGAGATTTACGGGAGCCCCAGCATTTT.

The rearrangement joins TRBV6-5 to TRBJ1-2, with TRBD1 identical over 11 bases. This CDR3 contains 16 residues. CDR1 is MNHEY, CDR2 SVGAGI, per germline. The V and J ends lost 1 base and 8 bases, in that order; junction bases with no gene match: 9. This CDR3 reads CASSYLRTGGVPGYTF. CDR3 bases: TGTGCCAGCAGTTACTTGAGGACAGGGGGCGTCCCCGGCTACACCTTC.

This sequence joins TRBV2 and TRBJ1-6; TRBD1 matches at 7 bases. Germline trimming cut 4 bases from V and 6 bases from J; bases unmatched to any gene: 6. This CDR3 has 15 residues. Germline CDR1 reads SNHLY; CDR2 reads FYNNEI. The CDR3 sequence is CASSVEGQANSPLHF. As DNA, the CDR3 is TGTGCCAGCAGTGTCGAAGGACAGGCTAATTCACCCCTCCACTTT.

The genes are TRBV29-1 and TRBJ1-1, with TRBD1 identical over 7 bases. Trimming took 4 bases from V and 0 from J; bases not matched to a gene: 5. The CDR3 consists of 14 residues. Per germline, CDR1 SQVTM and CDR2 ANQGSEA. The CDR3 reads CSVAQGFMNTEAFF. In DNA, the CDR3 is TGCAGCGTTGCACAGGGGTTCATGAACACTGAAGCTTTCTTT. Looking up the rest from reference TRBV29-1 and TRBJ1-1 gives the full variable domain: SAVISQKPSRDICQRGTSLTIQCQVDSQVTMMFWYRQQPGQSLTLIATANQGSEATYESGFVIDKFPISRPNLTFSTLTVSNMSPEDSSIYLCSVAQGFMNTEAFFGQGTRLTVV.

The chain links TRBV5-5 to TRBJ2-5; the match to TRBD2 covers 11 bases. Germline V gene data show CDR1 as SGHKS and CDR2 as YYEKEE (reference sequence). The CDR3 has 16 residues. The J segment lost 1 base and the V segment lost 4 bases, leaving 6 bases of the junction unmatched. The CDR3 DNA follows: TGTGCCAGCAGCACGGGACTAGCGGCCCTCCAAGAGACCCAGTACTTC. It specifies CASSTGLAALQETQYF.

V usage is TRBV2 and J usage is TRBJ2-1; TRBD2 might be the D (5 bases). CDR1 and CDR2 from the germline V gene are SNHLY and FYNNEI. The V end lost 11 bases, the J end lost 0 bases, and 17 bases lay between the germline ends. This CDR3 spans 15 amino acids. Written as DNA, the CDR3 is TGTGCCTCATCTAGCTCACCAAGCTCCTACAATGAGCAGTTCTTC. As protein: CASSSSPSSYNEQFF.